This TCR beta chain was identified during a study of blood T cell repertoires in COVID-19. In the study overall: Specimens from acute and convalescent COVID-19 originated in the United States, Italy and Spain. Sources were T cells, B-cell-depleted T cells, or PBMCs; the material itself was cDNA or gDNA.

The germline V and J ends were trimmed by 1 base and 2 bases, with 17 bases remaining between them. CDR3 size: 17 residues. In germline, CDR1 is LGHDT, CDR2 YNNKEL (reference sequence). Original processing methods: Estimated nucleated cell counts came from reference gene primer amplification. TCRdb's table, derived via immunoSEQ multiplex PCR, lists solely in-frame clones and lacks some. The D gene and trimming were derived from the DNA, and the V and J assignments and clone size from that table. Of over 350,000 clones in the sample, 86% were seen once. The chain recombines TRBV3-1 (or the pseudogene TRBV3-2) with TRBJ2-5; a weak D match, TRBD2 (6 bases). The sequence derives from a woman in her thirties with active or convalescent COVID-19. Material: peripheral blood. The CDR3 nucleotides are TGTGCCAGCAGCCAAGTTCTGAGCGGGCCTTCTCAAGAGACCCAGTACTTC. Encoded protein: CASSQVLSGPSQETQYF.